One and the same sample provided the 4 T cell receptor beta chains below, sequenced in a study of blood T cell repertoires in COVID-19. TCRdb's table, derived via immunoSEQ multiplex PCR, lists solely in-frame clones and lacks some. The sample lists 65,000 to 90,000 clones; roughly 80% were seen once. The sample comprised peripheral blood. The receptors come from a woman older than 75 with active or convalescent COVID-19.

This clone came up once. This CDR3 reads CASTPRQGTQETQYF. In nucleotides, the CDR3 is TGTGCCAGCACCCCTCGGCAGGGGACACAAGAGACCCAGTACTTC. The chain has TRBV11-2 and TRBJ2-5; the D gene is possibly TRBD1 (6 bases). CDR3 length: 15 amino acids. V lost 7 bases and J 2 bases, leaving 17 bases between the germline ends. Germline lookup yields CDR1 SGHAT and CDR2 FQNNGV.

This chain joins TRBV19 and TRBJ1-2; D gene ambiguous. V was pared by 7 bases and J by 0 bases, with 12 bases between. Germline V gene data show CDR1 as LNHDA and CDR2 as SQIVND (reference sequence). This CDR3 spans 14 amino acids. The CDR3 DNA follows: TGTGCCAGTAACCCGAGAGGGTCTAACTATGGCTACACCTTC. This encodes CASNPRGSNYGYTF. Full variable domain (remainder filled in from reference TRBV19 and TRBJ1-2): DGGITQSPKYLFRKEGQNVTLSCEQNLNHDAMYWYRQDPGQGLRLIYYSQIVNDFQKGDIAEGYSVSREKKESFPLTVTSAQKNPTAFYLCASNPRGSNYGYTFGSGTRLTVV.

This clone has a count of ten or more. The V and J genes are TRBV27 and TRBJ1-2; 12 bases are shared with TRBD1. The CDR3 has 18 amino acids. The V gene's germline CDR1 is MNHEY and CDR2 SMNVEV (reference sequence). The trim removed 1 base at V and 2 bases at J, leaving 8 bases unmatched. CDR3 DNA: TGTGCCAGCAGTTTATATGGGACAGGGGGCGGAGGAAACTATGGCTACACCTTC. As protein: CASSLYGTGGGGNYGYTF.

CDR3 residues: CASSLGVGQGNSYEQYF. DNA of the CDR3: TGTGCCAGCAGCTTAGGCGTGGGACAGGGGAACTCCTACGAGCAGTACTTC. The chain couples TRBV7-8 to TRBJ2-7; 10 bases line up with TRBD1. V lost 1 base and J lost 0; bases outside the gene matches: 6. Germline V gene data show CDR1 as SGHVS and CDR2 as FQNEAQ. This CDR3 spans 17 amino acids.